The source of this T cell receptor beta chain is a study of cytomegalovirus exposure and HLA in healthy donors. Study results and caveats: CMV serostatus was the sole immune exposure data available. Within an earlier analysis, most TCR beta V segments proved productive either about 90% or about 30% of the time.

Vbeta (60) and Jbeta (13) primers were used in the PCR. TCRdb keeps only in-frame clones here, not all; method: immunoSEQ multiplex PCR. This table has about 52,000 clones, around 52% appearing once. The J segment lost 5 bases and the V segment lost 5 bases, leaving 10 bases of the junction unmatched. Germline V gene data show CDR1 as SGHTA and CDR2 as FQGNSA. The CDR3 is made up of 15 amino acids. About this clone: As yet, its antigen is unknown.

Sequenced sample: PBMCs. This receptor was obtained from a human donor in good health. The genes are TRBV7-2 and TRBJ1-1; TRBD1 matches at 8 bases. The CDR3 DNA reads TGTGCCAGCAGCGCCCGACAGGGGAGGAGGACTGAAGCTTTCTTT. It codes for CASSARQGRRTEAFF.